These 17 T cell receptor beta chains came from one sample sequenced in a study of CD8 T cells in Susac syndrome. Reverse transcription of roughly 0.5 to 1 ug RNA was performed with random hexamers. Using its own MiXCR run on the immunoSEQ multiplex PCR reads, TCRdb lists one record per CDR3 protein. The table records about 300,000 distinct CDR3 sequences, 85% of them present only once. Material: CD8+ T cells from PBMCs. The receptor source for this set is a human donor with multiple sclerosis.

The V gene is TRBV7-8, the J gene TRBJ1-2; no definite D call. The V end lost 5 bases, the J end lost 0 bases, and 16 bases lay between the germline ends. This CDR3 has 16 residues. Germline assignment: CDR1 SGHVS and CDR2 FQNEAQ. CDR3 DNA: TGTGCCAGCAGCCAACCCATGATAGGCGCTAACTATGGCTACACCTTC. Amino acid sequence: CASSQPMIGANYGYTF. The full variable domain, rest sourced from reference TRBV7-8 and TRBJ1-2, is GAGVSQSPRYKVAKRGQDVALRCDPISGHVSLFWYQQALGQGPEFLTYFQNEAQLDKSGLPSDRFFAERPEGSVSTLKIQRTQQEDSAVYLCASSQPMIGANYGYTFGSGTRLTVV.

V is TRBV29-1 and J is TRBJ1-5; D is perhaps TRBD1 (5 bases). Deletions cut 7 bases from V and 5 bases from J, with 12 bases between. CDR1 and CDR2 (germline): SQVTM, ANQGSEA. This CDR3 has 12 amino acids. The CDR3 region has the DNA TGCAGCGCTCTGGGGGAGGATCAGCCCCAGCATTTT. Amino acids: CSALGEDQPQHF.

This chain connects TRBV28 to TRBJ1-2, with D maybe TRBD1 (6 bases). This CDR3 has 13 amino acids. Trimming stripped 0 bases from V and 4 bases from J, with 6 bases between. CDR1 and CDR2 (germline): MDHEN, SYDVKM. The CDR3 is CASSLWDSYGYTF. Here the CDR3 DNA reads TGTGCCAGCAGTTTATGGGACAGCTATGGCTACACCTTC.

V gene TRBV29-1 combines with J gene TRBJ1-3; no definite D call. Trimming stripped 5 bases from V and 0 bases from J, with 5 bases between. The length of the CDR3 is 12 residues. Germline lookup yields CDR1 SQVTM and CDR2 ANQGSEA. CDR3 region: CSVTASGNTIYF. Here the CDR3 DNA reads TGCAGCGTTACAGCCTCTGGAAACACCATATATTTT. The entire variable domain, with the rest obtained from reference TRBV29-1 and TRBJ1-3, is as follows: SAVISQKPSRDICQRGTSLTIQCQVDSQVTMMFWYRQQPGQSLTLIATANQGSEATYESGFVIDKFPISRPNLTFSTLTVSNMSPEDSSIYLCSVTASGNTIYFGEGSWLTVV.

V is TRBV11-1 and J is TRBJ1-1, with unresolved D. CDR3 size: 15 residues. Germline V gene lookup returns CDR1 SGHAT and CDR2 FQDESV (reference sequence). The ends were cut back, 2 bases at V and 1 base at J, with 11 bases in the middle. This CDR3 reads CASSLMERGNTEAFF. The CDR3 bases are TGTGCCAGCAGCTTAATGGAACGGGGGAACACTGAAGCTTTCTTT.

The rearrangement uses TRBV6-5 and TRBJ2-7; possibly TRBD2 for D (6 bases). This CDR3 contains 16 residues. Germline V lookup: CDR1 MNHEY, CDR2 SVGAGI. Deletions cut 2 bases from V and 0 bases from J, with 14 bases between. The CDR3 bases are TGTGCCAGCAGTTACCATCCGGGACTGGACTCCTACGAGCAGTACTTC. This sequence encodes CASSYHPGLDSYEQYF.

The chain uses TRBV4-1 and TRBJ2-7; possibly TRBD1 or TRBD2 for D (5 bases each). Trimming cost V 3 bases and J 3 bases, with 12 bases left between them. The V gene's germline CDR1 is MGHRA and CDR2 YSYEKL. The CDR3 totals 14 residues. CDR3 DNA: TGCGCCAGCAGCCACCGGGACGGCGACTACGAGCAGTACTTC. Encoded protein: CASSHRDGDYEQYF.

Concerning this clonotype itself: This is likely a read error, given that the CDR3 carries no conserved phenylalanine or tryptophan at its end. The CDR3 loop is CSAPPIGGLPYEQYL. In DNA form, the CDR3 reads TGCAGTGCCCCTCCGATAGGAGGGTTGCCCTACGAGCAGTACCTC. The chain joins TRBV20-1 to TRBJ2-7, with a tentative D call TRBD2 (6 bases). V was pared by 6 bases and J by 2 bases, with 20 bases between. The CDR3 runs to 15 residues. The germline V gene has CDR1 DFQATT and CDR2 SNEGSKA (reference sequence).

This chain joins TRBV7-6 and TRBJ2-2, with 11 bases identical to TRBD2. Germline values: CDR1 SGHVS, CDR2 FNYEAQ. The CDR3 extends over 18 amino acids. With V trimmed by 2 bases and J by 0 bases, 5 bases remained unmatched. The CDR3 nucleotides are TGTGCCAGCAGCTTATCGGGACTAGCGGTGCCGAACACCGGGGAGCTGTTTTTT. Translating gives CASSLSGLAVPNTGELFF.

J is TRBJ1-2 and V is TRBV10-2; a weak D match, TRBD1 (5 bases). Germline-derived CDR1 and CDR2 are WSHSY and SAAADI. The length of the CDR3 is 11 residues. Trimming took off 8 bases at V and 5 bases at J, with 9 bases between the two ends. CDR3 bases: TGCGCCAGCGTGGGGGGATATGGCTACACCTTC. It encodes CASVGGYGYTF.

The chain links TRBV20-1 to TRBJ1-3; tentatively, D is TRBD1 (6 bases). This CDR3 is 15 amino acids long. Germline CDR1 reads DFQATT; CDR2 reads SNEGSKA (reference sequence). CDR3 in amino acids: CTCSLRGRAGNTIYF. The CDR3 DNA reads TGCACTTGCTCTCTTAGGGGGAGGGCTGGAAACACCATATATTTT.

V usage is TRBV3-1 and J usage is TRBJ2-5; a weak D match, TRBD2 (6 bases). CDR3 length: 16 residues. CDR1 and CDR2 (germline): LGHDT, YNNKEL (reference sequence). V was pared by 0 bases and J by 5 bases, with 16 bases between. The CDR3 DNA reads TGTGCCAGCAGCCAAGATCGCGGGACCGCCGGGGAGACCCAGTACTTC. Translated: CASSQDRGTAGETQYF.

The V call is TRBV29-1, the J call TRBJ2-7, with 14 bases matching TRBD2. The CDR3 covers 18 residues. The V and J ends lost 1 base and 5 bases, in that order; junction bases with no gene match: 13. Germline V gene sequence: CDR1 SQVTM, CDR2 ANQGSEA. The CDR3: CSVEGGLAGELSFHEQYF. The CDR3 DNA follows: TGCAGCGTTGAAGGGGGACTAGCGGGAGAACTTTCGTTCCACGAGCAGTACTTC.

Only a few counts were recorded for this clonotype. This chain joins TRBV2 and TRBJ2-7; TRBD2 agrees at 9 bases. CDR3 length: 15 amino acids. V dropped 4 bases and J dropped 3; count of bases not matched to a gene: 7. Germline lookup yields CDR1 SNHLY and CDR2 FYNNEI. CDR3 coding DNA: TGTGCCAGCAGTGGAACTAGCGGGCACCACTACGAGCAGTACTTC. This translates into CASSGTSGHHYEQYF.

This clonotype was detected only once. The chain carries TRBV15 and TRBJ1-1; D not resolved. The CDR3 totals 15 residues. Trimming took 0 bases from V and 8 from J, leaving 16 bases between them. Germline V gene lookup returns CDR1 LNHNV and CDR2 YYDKDF (reference sequence). The CDR3 protein is CATSREVPLKAEAFF. The CDR3 DNA is TGTGCCACCAGCAGAGAGGTACCGTTAAAAGCGGAAGCTTTCTTT.

CDR3 coding DNA: TGTGCCAGTACCGACGGACAGGGGTACGGGGAGCTGTTTTTT. It yields the protein CASTDGQGYGELFF. V and J are TRBV19 and TRBJ2-2, with TRBD1 matching over 9 bases. The germline V gene has CDR1 LNHDA and CDR2 SQIVND (reference sequence). CDR3 size: 14 residues. The V segment lost 7 bases and the J segment 7 bases; nucleotides outside the gene matches: 7. The whole variable domain, filled in from reference TRBV19 and TRBJ2-2, reads DGGITQSPKYLFRKEGQNVTLSCEQNLNHDAMYWYRQDPGQGLRLIYYSQIVNDFQKGDIAEGYSVSREKKESFPLTVTSAQKNPTAFYLCASTDGQGYGELFFGEGSRLTVL.

CDR3 nucleotides: TGTGCCAGCAGCCCCCCTGAGGACCACGCCGGACTCTTCTTC. This codes for CASSPPEDHAGLFF. The chain combines TRBV6-2 or TRBV6-3 with TRBJ2-1; possibly TRBD2 for D (5 bases). Between the trimmed V and J ends, which lost 6 bases and 16 bases, there was a span of 25 bases. Per germline, CDR1 MNHEY and CDR2 SVGEGT. This CDR3 region has 14 residues.